What follows describes a single T cell receptor beta chain. It has no known antigen specificity. Base qualities were left out, and no much larger clone turns up one base away. The data were taken from a study of shared clonotypes between healthy human individuals (dated by TCRdb to the early 2020s). Regarding the research as a whole: A couple of women and a few men aged 18 to 49 years were included in the cohort. Per donor, three plates each were used for CD4 naive and CD4 memory, two for CD8 naive, and one for CD8 memory. The study deeply sequenced blood TCR repertoires of five healthy adults to estimate repertoire size and the extent of clonotype sharing between individuals. To increase sequencing depth and limit assay-specific biases, TCR repertoire library preparation and sequencing were carried out by different laboratories using diverse techniques. Leukapheresis yielded between about 0.94 and 8.9 billion PBMCs per donor.

The donors were healthy, HIV-negative adults with no recently reported acute infections or vaccinations. Only Caucasian adults living in Nashville, Tennessee, USA were represented among the donors. CD4+ T cells were enriched by magnetic negative selection, after which naive cells were positively selected on CD45RA and the negative fraction was taken as the memory subset. After blood collection by leukapheresis, PBMCs were isolated using Ficoll-Histopaque density gradient centrifugation and then cryopreserved in the vapor phase of liquid nitrogen. Purity and quantity of every magnetically sorted T cell population were checked by analytical flow cytometry. Genomic DNA was isolated from each sorted fraction and quantified by UV absorbance on a Nanodrop 2000c. Spanning cysteine to phenylalanine, the CDR3 consists of 13 amino acids. Of the read, only the CDR3 DNA is kept; its 39 bases are in frame from base 1. CDR1 is given as SGHTA and CDR2 as FQGNSA, both from the germline V gene. The junction shows trimming of 4 bases on V and 15 bases on J, plus 19 bases between the germline ends.

Using the deep immunoSEQ assay, multiplex PCR amplified TCR CDR3 regions from genomic DNA. For each cell subset, the extracted genomic DNA was distributed evenly across all wells of several immunoSEQ 96-well plates, and each plate served as one replicate. For sorted subsets, each replicate PCR was loaded with about 0.2 ug genomic DNA, equivalent to about 30,000 T cell genomes. Purified libraries were measured with a Qubit 3.0 fluorometer, size-checked on a Bioanalyzer 2100, and measured again with the KAPA Library Quantification kit. Each immunoSEQ 96-well plate was sequenced on its own single-read 150-cycle Illumina NextSeq 550 flow cell. As for the original processing: Because the immunoSEQ output included only junctional sequences and no quality scores, the filtering could not be the same as the filtering used for full-length reads. Sequences were annotated with PyIR, a Python wrapper for IgBLAST v1.9, using IMGT germline references to assign V/J genes and CDR3. Any read was removed if the V/J assignment was weak (E-value above 1e-6), the CDR3 was missing, or the read contained stop codons, out-of-frame junctions, or ambiguous translated residues. V3J clonotypes were defined as sequences sharing the same inferred V gene, J gene, and CDR3 amino acid sequence. The percentage overlap between two repertoires was calculated by dividing the number of shared unique clonotypes by the size of the smaller repertoire. Richness of each repertoire was evaluated using RTK rarefaction, the Chao1 estimator, and Recon v2.1 estimates of unobserved clonotypes. Generation probabilities were computed with OLGA for all TCRbeta clonotypes obtained by the gDNA method from several donors. In its TCRdb copy, this immuneACCESS table keeps in-frame sequences only and misses some clones. Where compared with another copy, unresolved V genes explain less than half of these, and the others have no known cause. V, J and clone size are taken as reported in that table, and D and trimming were inferred from the DNA itself. Within this sample are about 2.3 million clones, with 80% to 95% of them counted one time only. Roughly 0.36% of the sample rests with the top ten.

General findings and caveats noted by the study authors: Because the study included a small number of donors, the genetic and exposure-history diversity represented was limited. Larger estimated clonotype richness was generally found for naive subsets than for memory subsets. When several donors were compared, the shared fraction of clonotypes was around 5% for naive CD4, 3% to 4% for naive CD8, about 2.5% for memory CD4, and approximately 0.4% for memory CD8. Clonotypes shared by all four sorted-subset donors showed higher generation probabilities than non-shared clonotypes. Sampling was restricted to blood, and TCR repertoires in tissue are likely to differ from TCR repertoires in blood. Even with the large sequencing depth, rarefaction of the sorted-subset datasets indicated that sequencing was incomplete. Based on pairwise subsampling, the degree of clonotype sharing among donors was expected to be affected by sequencing depth.

The clonotype was recovered from a man younger than 35 in good health. Some clones in this sample may be carry-over from other donors' samples. This chain is built from TRBV7-2 and TRBJ2-4; the D gene cannot be resolved beyond TRBD1 or TRBD2, each matching 5 bases. Sequencing used naive CD4+ T cells from PBMCs. The cell subset or site label, as the study defines it: CD45RA+ positively selected. The CDR3 region has the sequence CASSSQREGLLYF. The DNA reads TGTGCCAGCAGCTCGCAACGAGAGGGGCTTTTGTACTTC.